Following are 14 T cell receptor beta chains from one sample sequenced in a study of T cell changes during pregnancy in multiple sclerosis. The table came from immunoSEQ multiplex PCR; TCRdb's copy has only in-frame clones and leaves some out. The table shows 25,000 to 35,000 clones, with about 91% occurring only once. The source was CD4+ T cells from peripheral blood mononuclear cells, collected in the first trimester of pregnancy. Receptor source: a female donor in good health, enrolled as a control in a pregnancy study.

This clone turned up a few times. This chain links TRBV5-5 with TRBJ2-5, with 9 bases aligning to TRBD2. The CDR3 has 15 residues. Germline V lookup: CDR1 SGHKS, CDR2 YYEKEE (reference sequence). Trimming removed 1 base from V and 2 bases from J; junction bases left unmatched: 3. The CDR3 DNA reads TGTGCCAGCAGCTTGAGCGGGGGGACTCAAGAGACCCAGTACTTC. It is translated as CASSLSGGTQETQYF.

In this sample, this clone turned up a few times. The chain has TRBV30 and TRBJ1-1; no clear D. The germline V gene encodes CDR1 GTSNPN and CDR2 SVGIG (reference sequence). The CDR3 is 14 residues long. V dropped 0 bases and J dropped 7 bases, with 15 bases sitting between them. For the CDR3, the DNA is TGTGCCTGGAGTGTTGGGAGGGCCTCGATTGAAGCTTTCTTT. Protein sequence: CAWSVGRASIEAFF. The full variable domain, rest sourced from reference TRBV30 and TRBJ1-1, is SQTIHQWPATLVQPVGSPLSLECTVEGTSNPNLYWYRQAAGRGLQLLFYSVGIGQISSEVPQNLSASRPQDRQFILSSKKLLLSDSGFYLCAWSVGRASIEAFFGQGTRLTVV.

The chain joins TRBV6-9 to TRBJ1-1; 9 bases fit TRBD1. The germline V gene has CDR1 MNHGY and CDR2 SVAAGI. After removal of 11 bases from V and 10 bases from J, the junction contained 17 bases not matched to a gene. This CDR3 is 14 amino acids long. CDR3 in amino acids: CAQTRDRVIRRAFF. Written as DNA, the CDR3 is TGTGCCCAGACCCGGGACAGGGTAATACGGAGAGCTTTCTTT.

The chain combines TRBV11-2 with TRBJ2-2; TRBD1 might be the D (6 bases). This CDR3 has 14 amino acids. V was trimmed by 5 bases and J by 5 bases, leaving 12 bases between them. CDR1 is SGHAT and CDR2 is FQNNGV in the germline V gene. DNA of the CDR3: TGTGCCAGCAGCCATGGACAGTCAACCGGGGAGCTGTTTTTT. This sequence encodes CASSHGQSTGELFF.

The chain couples TRBV5-6 to TRBJ1-1, with a weak D call TRBD1 (6 bases). The CDR3 is 18 residues long. Germline V gene data show CDR1 as SGHDT and CDR2 as YYEEEE. The V gene lost 4 bases and the J gene lost 1 base, with 23 bases spanning the gap. CDR3 protein: CASSVLRQAKLPNTEAFF. The DNA of the CDR3 is TGTGCCAGCAGCGTTCTCAGACAGGCCAAACTGCCGAACACTGAAGCTTTCTTT.

This chain joins TRBV11-3 and TRBJ2-7; 8 bases are shared with TRBD1. Per the germline V gene, CDR1 is SGHNT and CDR2 is YENEEA. The J segment lost 4 bases and the V segment lost 1 base, leaving 6 bases of the junction unmatched. This CDR3 has 15 residues. This chain's CDR3 is CASSLVGQELYEQYF. The CDR3, as DNA: TGTGCCAGCAGCTTAGTGGGACAGGAATTATACGAGCAGTACTTC.

The chain joins TRBV6-6 to TRBJ2-7; 11 bases are a match to TRBD1. This CDR3 region has 16 residues. The ends lost 4 bases at V and 0 bases at J; junction bases unmatched: 5. Per the germline V gene, CDR1 is MNHNY and CDR2 is SVGAGI (reference sequence). CDR3 region: CASSLSGTGGSYEQYF. CDR3 DNA: TGTGCCAGCAGTTTATCCGGGACAGGGGGCTCCTACGAGCAGTACTTC.

The chain carries TRBV5-4 and TRBJ1-1, with a weak D call TRBD1 (6 bases). V gave up 3 bases and J gave up 0 bases, with 18 bases separating them. This CDR3 region has 17 residues. The germline V gene encodes CDR1 SGHNT and CDR2 YYREEE (reference sequence). CDR3 coding DNA: TGTGCCAGCAGCTCAATAACAGGGTTAGATATGAACACTGAAGCTTTCTTT. Translation: CASSSITGLDMNTEAFF.

The chain employs TRBV2 and TRBJ1-3; the match to TRBD1 covers 9 bases. Germline CDR1 is SNHLY and CDR2 is FYNNEI. The CDR3 is made up of 12 amino acids. Germline trimming cut 6 bases from V and 10 bases from J; bases unmatched to any gene: 4. The DNA for the CDR3 is TGTGCCAGCAGCGGACAGGGGAAGACCATATATTTT. This gives the protein CASSGQGKTIYF.

The chain is built from TRBV30 and TRBJ1-5; a possible D gene is TRBD1 (5 bases). The CDR3 loop spans 15 amino acids. Between the trimmed V and J ends, which lost 0 bases and 0 bases, there was a span of 9 bases. Germline V gene sequence: CDR1 GTSNPN, CDR2 SVGIG (reference sequence). CDR3 amino acids: CAWSVQANSNQPQHF. CDR3 sequence (DNA): TGTGCCTGGAGTGTACAGGCTAATAGCAATCAGCCCCAGCATTTT.

This clone has just one count. This rearrangement joins TRBV5-6 to TRBJ1-1; 7 nucleotides align to TRBD1. The germline V gene has CDR1 SGHDT and CDR2 YYEEEE. The V gene end was trimmed by 1 base and the J gene end by 4 bases; junction bases not matched to a gene: 4. CDR3 size: 14 residues. The CDR3 DNA is TGTGCCAGCAGCTTGTTACAGGGGAGCACTGAAGCTTTCTTT. Protein: CASSLLQGSTEAFF.

This clone has a handful of counts. This sequence joins TRBV29-1 and TRBJ1-1; 7 positions match TRBD1. J gave up 2 bases and V 4 bases, and 10 bases lay outside the gene matches. The length of the CDR3 is 15 residues. The germline V gene encodes CDR1 SQVTM and CDR2 ANQGSEA. CDR3 amino acids: CSVGPTQGFNTEAFF. As DNA, the CDR3 is TGCAGCGTTGGTCCGACACAGGGGTTTAACACTGAAGCTTTCTTT.

The chain carries TRBV11-3 and TRBJ2-3, with 8 bases matching TRBD2. The trim removed 1 base at V and 6 bases at J, leaving 9 bases unmatched. The length of the CDR3 is 16 residues. Germline V gene data show CDR1 as SGHNT and CDR2 as YENEEA. The CDR3 DNA is TGTGCCAGCAGCTTAGCGCCGGGACTAGGATTCGATACGCAGTATTTT. It encodes CASSLAPGLGFDTQYF.

Remarks on this clone: A read error is likely, as this CDR3 ends without the conserved phenylalanine or tryptophan. The chain is built from TRBV6-6 and TRBJ1-2; no reliable D call. The V end lost 6 bases, the J end lost 1 base, and 12 bases lay between the germline ends. The germline V gene has CDR1 MNHNY and CDR2 SVGAGI (reference sequence). CDR3 length: 14 residues. The CDR3 coding sequence is TGTGCCAGCAGACCAACCGAACTTAACTATGGCTACACCCTC. It translates to CASRPTELNYGYTL.